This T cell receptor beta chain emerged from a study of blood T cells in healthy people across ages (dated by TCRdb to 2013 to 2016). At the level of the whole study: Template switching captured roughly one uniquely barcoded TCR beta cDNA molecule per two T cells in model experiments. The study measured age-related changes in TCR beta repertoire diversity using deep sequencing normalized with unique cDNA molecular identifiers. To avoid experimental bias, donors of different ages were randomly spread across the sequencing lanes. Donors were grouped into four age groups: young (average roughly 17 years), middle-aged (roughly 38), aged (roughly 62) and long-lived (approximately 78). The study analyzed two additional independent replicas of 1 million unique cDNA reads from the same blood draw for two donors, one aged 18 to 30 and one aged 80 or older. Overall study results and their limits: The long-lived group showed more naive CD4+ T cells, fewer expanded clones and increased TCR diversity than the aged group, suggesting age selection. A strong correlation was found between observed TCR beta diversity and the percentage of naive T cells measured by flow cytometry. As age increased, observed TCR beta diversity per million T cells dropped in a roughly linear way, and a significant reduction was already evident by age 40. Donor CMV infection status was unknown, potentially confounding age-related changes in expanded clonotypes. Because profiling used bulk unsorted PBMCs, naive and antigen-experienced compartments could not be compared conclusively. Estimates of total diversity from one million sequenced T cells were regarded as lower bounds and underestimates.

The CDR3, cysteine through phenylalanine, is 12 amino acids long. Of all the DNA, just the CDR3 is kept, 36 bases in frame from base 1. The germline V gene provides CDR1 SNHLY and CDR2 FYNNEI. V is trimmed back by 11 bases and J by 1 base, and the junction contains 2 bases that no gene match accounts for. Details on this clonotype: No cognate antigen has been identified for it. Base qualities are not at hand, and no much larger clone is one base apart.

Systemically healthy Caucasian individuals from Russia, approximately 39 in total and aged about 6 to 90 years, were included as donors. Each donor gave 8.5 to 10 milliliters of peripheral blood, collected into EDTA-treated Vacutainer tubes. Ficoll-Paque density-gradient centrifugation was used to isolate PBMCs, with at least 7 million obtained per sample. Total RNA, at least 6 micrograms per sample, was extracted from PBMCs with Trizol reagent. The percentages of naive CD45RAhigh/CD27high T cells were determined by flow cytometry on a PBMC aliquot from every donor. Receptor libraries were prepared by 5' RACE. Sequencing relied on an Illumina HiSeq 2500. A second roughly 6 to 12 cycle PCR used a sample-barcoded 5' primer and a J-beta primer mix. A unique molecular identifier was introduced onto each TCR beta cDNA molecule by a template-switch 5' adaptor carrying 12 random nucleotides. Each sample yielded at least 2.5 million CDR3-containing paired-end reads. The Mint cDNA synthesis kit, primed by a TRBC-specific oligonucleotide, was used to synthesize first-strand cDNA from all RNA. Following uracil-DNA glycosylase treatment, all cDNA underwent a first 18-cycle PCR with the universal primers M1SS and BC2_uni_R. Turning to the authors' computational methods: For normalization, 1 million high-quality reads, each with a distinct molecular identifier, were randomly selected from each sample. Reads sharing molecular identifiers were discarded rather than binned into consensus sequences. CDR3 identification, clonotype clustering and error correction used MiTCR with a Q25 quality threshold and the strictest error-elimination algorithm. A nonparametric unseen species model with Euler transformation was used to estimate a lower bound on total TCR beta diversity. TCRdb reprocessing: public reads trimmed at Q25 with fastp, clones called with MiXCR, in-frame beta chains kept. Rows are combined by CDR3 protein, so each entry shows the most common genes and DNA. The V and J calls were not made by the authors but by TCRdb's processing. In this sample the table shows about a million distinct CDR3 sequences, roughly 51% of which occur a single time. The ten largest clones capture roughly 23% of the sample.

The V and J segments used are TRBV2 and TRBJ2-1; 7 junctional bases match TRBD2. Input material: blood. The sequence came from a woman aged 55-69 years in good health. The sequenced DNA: TGTGCCTGCGGGGGTTCCTACAATGAGCAGTTCTTC. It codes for CACGGSYNEQFF.